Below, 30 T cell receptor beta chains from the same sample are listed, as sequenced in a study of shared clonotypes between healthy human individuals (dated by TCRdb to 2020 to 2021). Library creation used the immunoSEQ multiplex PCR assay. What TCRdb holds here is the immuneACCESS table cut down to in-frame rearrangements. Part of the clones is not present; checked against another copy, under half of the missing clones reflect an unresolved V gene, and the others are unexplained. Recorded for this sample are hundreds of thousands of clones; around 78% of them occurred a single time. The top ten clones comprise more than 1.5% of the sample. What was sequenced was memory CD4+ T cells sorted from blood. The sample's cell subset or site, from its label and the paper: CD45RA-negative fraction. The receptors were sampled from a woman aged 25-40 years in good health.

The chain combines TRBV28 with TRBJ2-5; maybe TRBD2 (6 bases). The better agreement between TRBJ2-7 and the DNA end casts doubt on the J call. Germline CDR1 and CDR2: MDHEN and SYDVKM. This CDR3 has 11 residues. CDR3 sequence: CATGGEYEQYF. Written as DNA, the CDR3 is TGTGCCACCGGGGGAGAATACGAGCAGTACTTC.

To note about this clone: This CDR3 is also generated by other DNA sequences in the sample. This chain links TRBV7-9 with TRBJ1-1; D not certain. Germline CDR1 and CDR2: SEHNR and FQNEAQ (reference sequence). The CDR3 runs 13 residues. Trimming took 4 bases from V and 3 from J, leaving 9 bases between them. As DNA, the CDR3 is TGTGCCAGCAGCTCTCAAAGAGACACTGAAGCTTTCTTT. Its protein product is CASSSQRDTEAFF.

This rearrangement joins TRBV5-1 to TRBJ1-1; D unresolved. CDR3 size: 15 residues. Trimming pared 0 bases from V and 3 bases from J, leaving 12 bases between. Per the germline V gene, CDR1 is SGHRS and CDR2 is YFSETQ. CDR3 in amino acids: CASSLASARDTEAFF. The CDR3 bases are TGCGCCAGCAGCTTGGCGTCCGCTCGGGACACTGAAGCTTTCTTT.

The CDR3 coding sequence is TGTGCCAGTAGTCCAATTGACAGGGGGCGAAATACTGAAGCTTTCTTT. Translated, it gives CASSPIDRGRNTEAFF. V usage is TRBV19 and J usage is TRBJ1-1; TRBD1 matches at 10 bases. CDR3 length: 16 amino acids. V dropped 5 bases and J dropped 5; count of bases not matched to a gene: 11. Per germline, CDR1 LNHDA and CDR2 SQIVND (reference sequence).

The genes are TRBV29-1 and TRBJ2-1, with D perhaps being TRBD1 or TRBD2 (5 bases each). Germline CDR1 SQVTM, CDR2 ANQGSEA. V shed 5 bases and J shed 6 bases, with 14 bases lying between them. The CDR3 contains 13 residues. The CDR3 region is CSVHRPRGNEQFF. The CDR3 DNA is TGCAGCGTTCACAGGCCCCGGGGCAATGAGCAGTTCTTC.

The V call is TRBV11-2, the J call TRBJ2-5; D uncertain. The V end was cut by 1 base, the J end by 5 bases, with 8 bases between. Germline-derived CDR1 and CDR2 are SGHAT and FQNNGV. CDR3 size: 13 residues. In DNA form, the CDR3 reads TGTGCCAGCAGCTTAGTCGGGCAGGAGACCCAGTACTTC. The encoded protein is CASSLVGQETQYF. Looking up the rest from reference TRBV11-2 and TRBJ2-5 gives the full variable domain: EAGVAQSPRYKIIEKRQSVAFWCNPISGHATLYWYQQILGQGPKLLIQFQNNGVVDDSQLPKDRFSAERLKGVDSTLKIQPAKLEDSAVYLCASSLVGQETQYFGPGTRLLVL.

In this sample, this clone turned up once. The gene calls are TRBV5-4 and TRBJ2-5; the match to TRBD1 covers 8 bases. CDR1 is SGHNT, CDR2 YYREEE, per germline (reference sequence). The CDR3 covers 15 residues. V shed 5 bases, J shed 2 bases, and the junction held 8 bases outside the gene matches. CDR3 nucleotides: TGTGCCAGCAGTTTAGGACAGGGTACACAAGAGACCCAGTACTTC. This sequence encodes CASSLGQGTQETQYF. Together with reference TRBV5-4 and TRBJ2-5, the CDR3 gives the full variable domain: ETGVTQSPTHLIKTRGQQVTLRCSSQSGHNTVSWYQQALGQGPQFIFQYYREEENGRGNFPPRFSGLQFPNYSSELNVNALELDDSALYLCASSLGQGTQETQYFGPGTRLLVL.

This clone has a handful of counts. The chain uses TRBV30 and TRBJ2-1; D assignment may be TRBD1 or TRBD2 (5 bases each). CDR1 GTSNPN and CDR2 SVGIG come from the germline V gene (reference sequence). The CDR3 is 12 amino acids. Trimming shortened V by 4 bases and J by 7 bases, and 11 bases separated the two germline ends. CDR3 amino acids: CAWMRGRNEQFF. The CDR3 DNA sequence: TGTGCCTGGATGAGGGGCAGGAATGAGCAGTTCTTC.

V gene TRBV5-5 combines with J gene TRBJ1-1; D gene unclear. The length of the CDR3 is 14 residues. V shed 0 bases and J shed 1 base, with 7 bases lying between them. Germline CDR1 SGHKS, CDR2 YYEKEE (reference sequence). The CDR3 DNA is TGTGCCAGCAGCTTGGGGGTGGGGAACACTGAAGCTTTCTTT. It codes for CASSLGVGNTEAFF.

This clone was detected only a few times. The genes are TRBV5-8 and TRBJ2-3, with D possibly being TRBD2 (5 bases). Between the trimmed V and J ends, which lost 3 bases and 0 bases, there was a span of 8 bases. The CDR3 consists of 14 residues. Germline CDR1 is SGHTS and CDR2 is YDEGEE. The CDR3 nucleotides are TGTGCCAGCAGCTGGCGGGTCAGCACAGATACGCAGTATTTT. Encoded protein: CASSWRVSTDTQYF.

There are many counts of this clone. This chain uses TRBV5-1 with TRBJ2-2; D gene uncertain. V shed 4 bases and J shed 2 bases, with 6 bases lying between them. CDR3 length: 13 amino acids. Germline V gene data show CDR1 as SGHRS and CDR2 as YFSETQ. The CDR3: CASSVSNTGELFF. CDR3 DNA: TGCGCCAGCAGCGTGAGTAACACCGGGGAGCTGTTTTTT.

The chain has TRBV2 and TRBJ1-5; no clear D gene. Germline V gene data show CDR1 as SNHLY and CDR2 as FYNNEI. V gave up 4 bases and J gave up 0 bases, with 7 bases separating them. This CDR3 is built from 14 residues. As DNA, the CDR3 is TGTGCCAGCAGTGCTCACCTTAGCAATCAGCCCCAGCATTTT. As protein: CASSAHLSNQPQHF.

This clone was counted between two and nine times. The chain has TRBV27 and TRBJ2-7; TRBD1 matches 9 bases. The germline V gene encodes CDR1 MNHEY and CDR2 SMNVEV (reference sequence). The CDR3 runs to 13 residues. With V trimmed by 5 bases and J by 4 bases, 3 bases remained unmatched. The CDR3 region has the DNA TGTGCCAGCAGTAACAGGGGGCGGTACGAGCAGTACTTC. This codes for CASSNRGRYEQYF.

DNA for the CDR3: TGTGCCAGCAGTGAAGGATGGGTTCTTTCTACTGAAGCTTTCTTT. Amino acid sequence: CASSEGWVLSTEAFF. The chain recombines TRBV6-1 with TRBJ1-1, with D hard to call. Germline CDR1 and CDR2: MNHNS and SASEGT. The CDR3 length is 15 residues. V lost 1 base, J lost 5 bases, and 14 bases lay in between.

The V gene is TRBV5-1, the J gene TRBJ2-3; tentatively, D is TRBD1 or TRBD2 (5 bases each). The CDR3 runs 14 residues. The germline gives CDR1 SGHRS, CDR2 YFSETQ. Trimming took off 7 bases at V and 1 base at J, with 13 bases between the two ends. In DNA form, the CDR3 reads TGCGCCAGCGATCCGGGACGGGGCACAGATACGCAGTATTTT. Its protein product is CASDPGRGTDTQYF.

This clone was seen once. CDR3 nucleotide sequence: TGTGCCAGCAATCTGGACAGGGGGCGTGATACGCAGTATTTT. As protein: CASNLDRGRDTQYF. This chain uses TRBV6-1 with TRBJ2-3, with TRBD1 identical over 11 bases. CDR3 length: 14 amino acids. V shed 7 bases and J 6 bases; nucleotides not matched to a gene: 6. Germline assignment: CDR1 MNHNS and CDR2 SASEGT.

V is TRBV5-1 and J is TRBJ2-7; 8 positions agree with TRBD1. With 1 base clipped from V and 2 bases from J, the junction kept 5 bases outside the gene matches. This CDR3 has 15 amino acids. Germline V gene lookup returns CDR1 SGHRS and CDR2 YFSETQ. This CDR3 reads CASSLRADRAYEQYF. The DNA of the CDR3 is TGCGCCAGCAGCTTGAGGGCGGACAGGGCCTACGAGCAGTACTTC.

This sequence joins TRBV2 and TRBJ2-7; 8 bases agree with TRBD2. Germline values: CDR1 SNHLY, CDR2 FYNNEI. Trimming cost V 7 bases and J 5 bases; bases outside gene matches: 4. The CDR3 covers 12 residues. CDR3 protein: CASNAGGNEQYF. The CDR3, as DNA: TGTGCCAGCAACGCGGGAGGCAACGAGCAGTACTTC.

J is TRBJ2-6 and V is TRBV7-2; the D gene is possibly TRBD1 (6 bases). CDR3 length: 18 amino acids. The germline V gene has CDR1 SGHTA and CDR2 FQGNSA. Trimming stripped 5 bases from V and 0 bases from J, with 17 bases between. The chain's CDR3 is CASSRGTSPLSGANVLTF. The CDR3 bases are TGTGCCAGCAGCCGAGGGACATCCCCACTCTCTGGGGCCAACGTCCTGACTTTC.

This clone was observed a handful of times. CDR3 in DNA: TGTGCCTGGCTGAATAAGATGGGGACAGGTGGTCGGGAGGACTATGGCTACACCTTC. It encodes CAWLNKMGTGGREDYGYTF. The rearrangement uses TRBV30 and TRBJ1-2; the match to TRBD1 covers 8 bases. The CDR3 extends over 19 amino acids. The junction had 23 bases not matched to a gene; V was cut back by 5 bases and J by 3 bases. Germline CDR1 reads GTSNPN; CDR2 reads SVGIG (reference sequence).

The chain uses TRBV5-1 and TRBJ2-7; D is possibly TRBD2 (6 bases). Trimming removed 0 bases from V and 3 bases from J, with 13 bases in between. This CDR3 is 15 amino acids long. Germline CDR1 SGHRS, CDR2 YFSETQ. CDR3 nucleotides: TGCGCCAGCAGCTTGGTCGAGGCGGGGCTCTACGAGCAGTACTTC. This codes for CASSLVEAGLYEQYF.

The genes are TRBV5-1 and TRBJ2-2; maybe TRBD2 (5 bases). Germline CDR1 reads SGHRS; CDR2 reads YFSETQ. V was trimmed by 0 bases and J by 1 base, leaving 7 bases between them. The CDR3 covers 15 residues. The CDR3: CASSLESGNTGELFF. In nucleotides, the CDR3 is TGCGCCAGCAGCTTGGAAAGCGGGAACACCGGGGAGCTGTTTTTT.

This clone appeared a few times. CDR3 bases: TGTGCCAGCAGCTTAGTGTCAGGGGGCGACTACGAGCAGTACTTC. It specifies CASSLVSGGDYEQYF. The rearrangement links TRBV7-2 to TRBJ2-7, with 8 bases lining up with TRBD1. CDR1 and CDR2 (germline): SGHTA, FQGNSA. V gave up 1 base and J gave up 3 bases; unmatched junction bases: 5. The CDR3 runs 15 residues.

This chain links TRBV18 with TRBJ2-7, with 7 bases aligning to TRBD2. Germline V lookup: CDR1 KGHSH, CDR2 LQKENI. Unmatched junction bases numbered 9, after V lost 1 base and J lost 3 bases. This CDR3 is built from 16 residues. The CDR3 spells CASSPRLADRNYEQYF. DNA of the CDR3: TGTGCCAGCTCACCACGGCTAGCGGACCGTAACTACGAGCAGTACTTC.

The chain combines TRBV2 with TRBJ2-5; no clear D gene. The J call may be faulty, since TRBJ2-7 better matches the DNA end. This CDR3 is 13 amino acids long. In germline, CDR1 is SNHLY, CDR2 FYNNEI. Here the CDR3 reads CASSEFGTYEQYF. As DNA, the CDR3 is TGTGCCAGCAGTGAATTTGGCACCTACGAGCAGTACTTC.

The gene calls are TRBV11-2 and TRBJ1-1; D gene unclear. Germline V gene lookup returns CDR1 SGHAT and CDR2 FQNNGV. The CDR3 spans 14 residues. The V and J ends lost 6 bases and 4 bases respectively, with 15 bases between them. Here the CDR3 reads CASSNSQVSTEAFF. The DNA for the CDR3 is TGTGCCAGCAGTAATTCCCAGGTCAGCACTGAAGCTTTCTTT.

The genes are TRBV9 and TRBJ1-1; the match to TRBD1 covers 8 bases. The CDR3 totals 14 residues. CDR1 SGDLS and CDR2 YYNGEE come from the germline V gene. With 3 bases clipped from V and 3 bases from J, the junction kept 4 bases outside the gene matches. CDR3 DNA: TGTGCCAGCAGCGCAGACAGGGGCGACACTGAAGCTTTCTTT. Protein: CASSADRGDTEAFF.

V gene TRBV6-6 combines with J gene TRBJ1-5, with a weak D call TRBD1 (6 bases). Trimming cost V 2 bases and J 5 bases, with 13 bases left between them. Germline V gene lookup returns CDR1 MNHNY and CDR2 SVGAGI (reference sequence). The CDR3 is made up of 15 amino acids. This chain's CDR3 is CASSYRRGRDQPQHF. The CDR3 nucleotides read TGTGCCAGCAGTTACAGGCGGGGGCGAGATCAGCCCCAGCATTTT.

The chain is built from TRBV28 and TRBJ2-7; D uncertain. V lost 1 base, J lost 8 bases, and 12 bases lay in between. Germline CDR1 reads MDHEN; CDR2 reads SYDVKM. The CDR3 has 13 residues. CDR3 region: CASSLFTFGQQYF. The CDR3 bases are TGTGCCAGCAGTTTATTTACATTCGGACAGCAGTACTTC.

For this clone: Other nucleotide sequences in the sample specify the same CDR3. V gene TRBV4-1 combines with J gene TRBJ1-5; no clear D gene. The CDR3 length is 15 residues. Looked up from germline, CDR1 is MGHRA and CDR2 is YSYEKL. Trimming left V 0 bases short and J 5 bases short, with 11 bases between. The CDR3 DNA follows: TGCGCCAGCAGCCAAGATTTGTGGGAGGATCAGCCCCAGCATTTT. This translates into CASSQDLWEDQPQHF.